This paragraph reports one T cell receptor (beta chain). The antigen remains unidentified. Sequenced by immunoSEQ multiplex PCR; TCRdb stores in-frame clones only, minus some. The table has 450,000 to 700,000 clones, 95% to 96% seen once. Trimming pared 5 bases from V and 1 base from J, leaving 15 bases between. The CDR3 loop spans 15 amino acids. Germline values: CDR1 MDHEN, CDR2 SYDVKM. Only CD45RO-negative cells positively selected for CCR7 counted as naive CD8 cells, so terminally differentiated effector memory CD45RA+ cells were excluded. These data come from a study of shared clonotypes between healthy human individuals. Study-wide results and caveats: Sorted-subset sequencing was shown by rarefaction to be incomplete despite large depth.

This sequence joins TRBV28 and TRBJ2-7, with TRBD2 as a possible D gene (6 bases). The sequence came from a woman aged 30 to 39 in good health. Sequencing was carried out using naive CD8+ T cells sorted from blood. The CDR3 DNA sequence: TGTGCCAGCAGTCTCGAGGCGGGATGGTCCTACGAGCAGTACTTC. Protein: CASSLEAGWSYEQYF.